Following are 24 T cell receptor beta chains from one sample sequenced in a study of blood T cell repertoires in COVID-19 (dated by TCRdb to about 2020). Library prep was done by the immunoSEQ multiplex PCR assay. TCRdb provides this immuneACCESS table in a form limited to in-frame rearrangements. Some clones are lacking; in checked studies, under half of them reflect an unresolved V gene, and why the rest are absent is not known. For this sample the table gives around 250,000 clones, of which over 80% were detected only once. The ten biggest clones cover about 1.5% of the sample. Sequences were obtained from peripheral blood. These receptors came from a middle-aged woman who had recovered from COVID-19.

This chain links TRBV6-5 with TRBJ2-5; D is undetermined. CDR1 is MNHEY and CDR2 is SVGAGI in the germline V gene. V dropped 6 bases and J dropped 7 bases, with 15 bases sitting between them. This CDR3 contains 13 residues. The CDR3 sequence: CASRLTVLGTQYF. CDR3 sequence (DNA): TGTGCCAGCAGATTAACCGTACTTGGGACCCAGTACTTC.

The chain joins TRBV6-1 to TRBJ1-6, with a weak D call TRBD1 (5 bases). V was shortened by 3 bases and J by 6 bases, with 12 bases between the two germline ends. This CDR3 comprises 15 residues. CDR1 and CDR2 (germline): MNHNS, SASEGT. CDR3 DNA sequence: TGTGCCAGCAGTGACGGGAGGGGATTTAATTCACCCCTCCACTTT. Protein: CASSDGRGFNSPLHF.

This sequence joins TRBV7-9 and TRBJ1-4; D possibly corresponds to TRBD1 (5 bases). The CDR3 loop spans 15 amino acids. Trimming removed 0 bases at V and 4 bases at J, with 9 bases between. Germline CDR1 SEHNR, CDR2 FQNEAQ (reference sequence). CDR3 protein: CASSLAGQGNEKLFF. The CDR3 nucleotides are TGTGCCAGCAGCTTAGCCGGGCAGGGTAATGAAAAACTGTTTTTT.

This chain links TRBV5-1 with TRBJ2-3, with a tentative D call TRBD1 (6 bases). Germline V gene data show CDR1 as SGHRS and CDR2 as YFSETQ. V shed 0 bases and J shed 6 bases, with 11 bases lying between them. This CDR3 has 14 residues. Here the CDR3 reads CASSLASQGDTQYF. CDR3 sequence (DNA): TGCGCCAGCAGCTTGGCCAGCCAGGGGGATACGCAGTATTTT.

The chain uses TRBV12-3 or TRBV12-4 and TRBJ1-2; 8 nucleotides agree with TRBD1. The CDR3 is made up of 13 amino acids. V was pared by 6 bases and J by 4 bases, with 4 bases of the junction left unmatched. CDR3 in amino acids: CASSPTGAYGYTF. The CDR3 DNA is TGTGCCAGCAGCCCGACAGGGGCCTATGGCTACACCTTC.

This sequence joins TRBV29-1 and TRBJ1-2; 8 bases agree with TRBD1. CDR1 is SQVTM and CDR2 is ANQGSEA in the germline V gene. J lost 4 bases, V lost 6 bases, and 13 bases had no gene match. CDR3 length: 15 amino acids. The CDR3 region is CSVFGQGLHGYGYTF. The CDR3 DNA follows: TGCAGCGTCTTCGGACAGGGCCTTCATGGCTATGGCTACACCTTC.

This chain links TRBV3-1 (or the pseudogene TRBV3-2) with TRBJ1-3, with 9 bases that match TRBD1. The germline V gene has CDR1 LGHDT and CDR2 YNNKEL (reference sequence). With V trimmed by 4 bases and J by 4 bases, 8 bases remained unmatched. This CDR3 has 16 residues. Here the CDR3 DNA reads TGTGCCAGCAGCCCTTATGGGACAGGGTACGGAAACACCATATATTTT. Translating it yields CASSPYGTGYGNTIYF.

The chain links TRBV11-3 to TRBJ2-7; 9 bases are a match to TRBD1. The CDR3 loop spans 14 amino acids. CDR1 is SGHNT and CDR2 is YENEEA in the germline V gene. The J segment lost 1 base and the V segment lost 5 bases, leaving 3 bases of the junction unmatched. The CDR3 region is CASSPTGGSYEQYF. CDR3 sequence (DNA): TGTGCCAGCAGCCCGACAGGGGGATCCTACGAGCAGTACTTC.

V gene TRBV30 combines with J gene TRBJ1-3; D remains unclear. The length of the CDR3 is 14 residues. From germline, CDR1 is GTSNPN and CDR2 SVGIG (reference sequence). V was trimmed by 2 bases and J by 0 bases, leaving 8 bases between them. Here the CDR3 DNA reads TGTGCCTGGAGTAATCGTAACTCTGGAAACACCATATATTTT. Amino acid sequence: CAWSNRNSGNTIYF.

V and J are TRBV4-1 and TRBJ2-7, with a tentative D call TRBD1 (6 bases). Germline V gene data show CDR1 as MGHRA and CDR2 as YSYEKL. V dropped 5 bases and J dropped 3 bases, with 14 bases sitting between them. The CDR3 is 14 amino acids. CDR3 coding DNA: TGCGCCAGCAGCGGGGCAGGGGCCGACTACGAGCAGTACTTC. It is translated as CASSGAGADYEQYF.

The genes are TRBV2 and TRBJ2-7, with 8 bases aligning to TRBD1. V shed 5 bases, J shed 6 bases, and the junction held 6 bases outside the gene matches. Germline V gene lookup returns CDR1 SNHLY and CDR2 FYNNEI. CDR3 length: 13 residues. The CDR3 sequence: CASSPDRATEQYF. The DNA for the CDR3 is TGTGCCAGCAGTCCGGACAGGGCGACCGAGCAGTACTTC.

This clone was detected only once. The chain carries TRBV5-1 and TRBJ2-3, with D maybe TRBD2 (5 bases). V was clipped by 0 bases and J by 4 bases, with 9 bases between them. CDR3 size: 14 residues. Looked up from germline, CDR1 is SGHRS and CDR2 is YFSETQ. This CDR3 is CASSLEREPDTQYF. In nucleotides, the CDR3 is TGCGCCAGCAGCTTGGAAAGGGAGCCAGATACGCAGTATTTT. The whole variable domain, filled in from reference TRBV5-1 and TRBJ2-3, reads KAGVTQTPRYLIKTRGQQVTLSCSPISGHRSVSWYQQTPGQGLQFLFEYFSETQRNKGNFPGRFSGRQFSNSRSEMNVSTLELGDSALYLCASSLEREPDTQYFGPGTRLTVL.

Only one count was recorded for this clone. The chain uses TRBV7-2 and TRBJ1-2; 7 positions agree with TRBD1. Germline lookup yields CDR1 SGHTA and CDR2 FQGNSA. This CDR3 region has 17 residues. After removal of 0 bases from V and 1 base from J, the junction contained 8 bases not matched to a gene. This CDR3 reads CASSLASGGQLNYGYTF. The CDR3 region has the DNA TGTGCCAGCAGCTTAGCGTCTGGGGGACAGCTTAACTATGGCTACACCTTC.

This sequence joins TRBV7-9 and TRBJ2-5; the D gene is possibly TRBD1 (6 bases). The CDR3 has 18 amino acids. The V and J ends lost 5 bases and 4 bases respectively, with 26 bases between them. Germline V gives CDR1 SEHNR, CDR2 FQNEAQ (reference sequence). The CDR3 reads CASSRSGDFFRGPETQYF. The CDR3 DNA is TGTGCCAGCAGCCGGTCAGGGGATTTTTTTCGTGGTCCAGAGACCCAGTACTTC.

The rearrangement links TRBV6-6 to TRBJ1-5; tentatively, D is TRBD1 (6 bases). The CDR3 sequence is 15 residues long. Germline V gene sequence: CDR1 MNHNY, CDR2 SVGAGI (reference sequence). Trimming removed 6 bases from V and 3 bases from J, with 15 bases in between. In nucleotides, the CDR3 is TGTGCCAGCAGAAAACAGGGATGGGTCAATCAGCCCCAGCATTTT. This encodes CASRKQGWVNQPQHF.

This clone was recorded only once. The chain recombines TRBV5-1 with TRBJ2-3; TRBD1 matches at 10 bases. Trimming took 3 bases from V and 4 from J; bases not matched to a gene: 8. The CDR3 is 16 amino acids. Germline V CDR1 and CDR2: SGHRS, YFSETQ. The CDR3 DNA sequence: TGCGCCAGCAGCTCGCTGGGAGGGACAGGGGCAGATACGCAGTATTTT. It is translated as CASSSLGGTGADTQYF.

This clone was counted between two and nine times. The chain carries TRBV10-2 and TRBJ2-1; 9 positions match TRBD2. The CDR3 spans 15 residues. Germline values: CDR1 WSHSY, CDR2 SAAADI. After removal of 6 bases from V and 7 bases from J, the junction contained 10 bases not matched to a gene. The CDR3 DNA reads TGCGCCAGCAGCTCCGCTAGCGGGGCTTGGAATGAGCAGTTCTTC. This sequence encodes CASSSASGAWNEQFF.

This rearrangement joins TRBV5-1 to TRBJ2-1; a weak D match, TRBD2 (6 bases). This CDR3 spans 13 amino acids. CDR1 is SGHRS, CDR2 YFSETQ, per germline. Trimming pared 4 bases from V and 6 bases from J, leaving 11 bases between. CDR3 amino acids: CASSMDYVNEQFF. DNA of the CDR3: TGCGCCAGCAGCATGGACTATGTCAATGAGCAGTTCTTC. The full variable domain, in which reference TRBV5-1 and TRBJ2-1 provide the parts outside the CDR3, is KAGVTQTPRYLIKTRGQQVTLSCSPISGHRSVSWYQQTPGQGLQFLFEYFSETQRNKGNFPGRFSGRQFSNSRSEMNVSTLELGDSALYLCASSMDYVNEQFFGPGTRLTVL.

The chain employs TRBV28 and TRBJ2-5; maybe TRBD1 (5 bases). The CDR3 runs to 15 residues. V lost 3 bases to trimming and J lost 1 base, with 12 bases between them. Per the germline V gene, CDR1 is MDHEN and CDR2 is SYDVKM. The chain's CDR3 is CASSFGPDSQETQYF. The CDR3 DNA reads TGTGCCAGCAGTTTCGGCCCCGACAGCCAAGAGACCCAGTACTTC.

CDR3 sequence: CASSQPGQGLGQPQHF. CDR3 coding DNA: TGCGCCAGCAGCCAACCGGGACAGGGGCTGGGGCAGCCCCAGCATTTT. This chain links TRBV4-1 with TRBJ1-5, with TRBD1 matching 10 bases. The CDR3 contains 16 residues. The junction had 8 bases not matched to a gene; V was cut back by 2 bases and J by 7 bases. The germline gives CDR1 MGHRA, CDR2 YSYEKL.

The chain recombines TRBV12-3 or TRBV12-4 with TRBJ1-1; D is uncertain. V gave up 3 bases and J gave up 12 bases, with 11 bases separating them. The CDR3 sequence is 11 residues long. The chain's CDR3 is CASSLYSHPFF. The CDR3 coding sequence is TGTGCCAGCAGTTTGTACAGCCACCCTTTCTTT.

CDR3 bases: TGTGCCAGCAGCTATTTCCCGACTGAAGCTTTCTTT. Encoded protein: CASSYFPTEAFF. The rearrangement uses TRBV5-5 and TRBJ1-1; D is ambiguous. Trimming pared 3 bases from V and 5 bases from J, leaving 8 bases between. Germline CDR1 is SGHKS and CDR2 is YYEKEE (reference sequence). The CDR3 covers 12 residues.

The rearrangement joins TRBV7-2 to TRBJ1-2; D is possibly TRBD1 (6 bases). Germline CDR1 is SGHTA and CDR2 is FQGNSA. V was shortened by 6 bases and J by 7 bases, with 27 bases between the two germline ends. CDR3 length equals 17 residues. Here the CDR3 DNA reads TGTGCCAGCAGTTCACCCCGGGACACTGCTAGTGTCACTGGCTACACCTTC. Translated: CASSSPRDTASVTGYTF.

J is TRBJ2-7 and V is TRBV2, with TRBD2 matching over 9 bases. Germline CDR1 and CDR2: SNHLY and FYNNEI. This CDR3 comprises 13 residues. With 6 bases clipped from V and 2 bases from J, the junction kept 2 bases outside the gene matches. CDR3 protein: CASRTSGPYEQYF. The CDR3 region has the DNA TGTGCCAGCAGGACTAGCGGACCCTACGAGCAGTACTTC.